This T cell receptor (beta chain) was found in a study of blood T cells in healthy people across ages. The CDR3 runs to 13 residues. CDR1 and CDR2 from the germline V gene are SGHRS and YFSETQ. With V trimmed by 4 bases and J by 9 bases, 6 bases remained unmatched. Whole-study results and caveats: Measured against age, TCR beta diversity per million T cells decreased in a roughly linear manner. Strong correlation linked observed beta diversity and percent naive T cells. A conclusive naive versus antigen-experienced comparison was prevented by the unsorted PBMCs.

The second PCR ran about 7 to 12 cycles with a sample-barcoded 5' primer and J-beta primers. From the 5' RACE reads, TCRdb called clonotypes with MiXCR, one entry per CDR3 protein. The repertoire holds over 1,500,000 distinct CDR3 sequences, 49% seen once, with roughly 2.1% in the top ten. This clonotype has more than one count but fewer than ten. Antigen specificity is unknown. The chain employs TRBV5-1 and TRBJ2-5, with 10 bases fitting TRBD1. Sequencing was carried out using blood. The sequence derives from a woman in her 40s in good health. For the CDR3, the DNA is TGCGCCAGCAGCCCGGGACAGGGGTTGGCCCAGTACTTC. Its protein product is CASSPGQGLAQYF. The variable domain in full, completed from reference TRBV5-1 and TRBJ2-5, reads KAGVTQTPRYLIKTRGQQVTLSCSPISGHRSVSWYQQTPGQGLQFLFEYFSETQRNKGNFPGRFSGRQFSNSRSEMNVSTLELGDSALYLCASSPGQGLAQYFGPGTRLLVL.